Sequencing of this T cell receptor beta chain was carried out in a study of CD8+CD57+ T cells in acquired aplastic anemia. The study's findings and limits: Significant differences in CD8+ Simpson's diversity were not observed between patients and controls.

CDR1 and CDR2 from the germline V gene are KGHDR and SFDVKD. The CDR3 has 16 residues. V shed 3 bases, J shed 5 bases, and the junction held 6 bases outside the gene matches. Notes on this clonotype: Its antigen is not identified.

Using genomic DNA as the template, TCR beta VDJ and CDR3 profiling was carried out. TCRdb redid the calling of the reads with MiXCR, one entry per CDR3 protein. The repertoire has 35,000 to 45,000 distinct CDR3 sequences, 55% to 80% of them found once; the top ten carry 20% to 30%. The TCR was taken from a human donor in good health, serving as a control. The genes are TRBV24-1 and TRBJ2-1; 10 nucleotides align to TRBD2. The sample consisted of sorted CD4+, CD8+, or CD8+CD57+ T cells (not recorded which) from PBMCs. As DNA, the CDR3 is TGTGCCACCAGTGATAGGGGACTAGCGCCACACAATGAGCAGTTCTTC. The encoded protein is CATSDRGLAPHNEQFF.